This passage covers 21 T cell receptor beta chains from one sample sequenced in a study of molecular identifiers for immune sequencing clone quantification. MiXCR, run by TCRdb on the PCR reads, gives a single entry per CDR3 protein. The profile shows about 640,000 distinct CDR3 sequences, about 20% of them singletons. Sequences were obtained from naive CD8+ T cells from blood, with Jurkat cell RNA spiked in. The subset was: FACS-sorted CD8+CD4-CCR7+CD45RA+ naive T cells. The receptor set was obtained from a human donor in good health. Some libraries in this study had Jurkat cell RNA spiked in.

The genes are TRBV19 and TRBJ2-7, with 9 nucleotides matching TRBD1. V lost 1 base, J lost 5 bases, and 9 bases stayed unmatched. The CDR3 is made up of 16 amino acids. The germline V gene has CDR1 LNHDA and CDR2 SQIVND (reference sequence). CDR3 coding DNA: TGTGCCAGTAGTATAGCCCCGGGACAGGGCCCCCACGAGCAGTACTTC. Amino acid sequence: CASSIAPGQGPHEQYF. Combining the CDR3 with reference TRBV19 and TRBJ2-7 gives the whole variable domain DGGITQSPKYLFRKEGQNVTLSCEQNLNHDAMYWYRQDPGQGLRLIYYSQIVNDFQKGDIAEGYSVSREKKESFPLTVTSAQKNPTAFYLCASSIAPGQGPHEQYFGPGTRLTVT.

This clonotype was picked up a small number of times. The V gene is TRBV20-1, the J gene TRBJ2-3, with D perhaps being TRBD1 or TRBD2 (5 bases each). The CDR3 spans 17 residues. Germline-derived CDR1 and CDR2 are DFQATT and SNEGSKA (reference sequence). V lost 1 base and J 0 bases, leaving 17 bases between the germline ends. This chain's CDR3 is CSARGLPGTPSTDTQYF. The CDR3, as DNA: TGCAGTGCTAGAGGTCTCCCAGGGACCCCTAGCACAGATACGCAGTATTTT.

This clonotype appeared a few times. At one end, the junction sequence differs from germline, possibly due to a read error. V is TRBV12-3 or TRBV12-4 and J is TRBJ2-1, with 7 nucleotides matching TRBD2. The CDR3 runs 15 residues. CDR3 sequence reads: CASSLAERSYNEQFF. In DNA form, the CDR3 reads TGTGCCAGCAGTCTAGCGGAACGCTCCTACAATGAGCAGTTCTTC.

This clonotype came up many times. The V gene is TRBV5-1, the J gene TRBJ2-7; D may be TRBD1 (6 bases). The CDR3 runs to 13 residues. Germline V gene data show CDR1 as SGHRS and CDR2 as YFSETQ. Trimming cost V 0 bases and J 3 bases, with 7 bases left between them. The CDR3, as DNA: TGCGCCAGCAGCTTGGGGACAGACTACGAGCAGTACTTC. It yields the protein CASSLGTDYEQYF.

This clonotype was counted ten times or more. The CDR3 protein is CASSESGSYEQYF. The CDR3 nucleotides are TGTGCCAGCAGTGAATCTGGATCCTACGAGCAGTACTTC. The chain couples TRBV2 to TRBJ2-7; D not resolved. V lost 2 bases and J 1 base, leaving 6 bases between the germline ends. Per germline, CDR1 SNHLY and CDR2 FYNNEI. This CDR3 is built from 13 residues.

This clonotype came up a few times. V is TRBV5-6 and J is TRBJ2-7, with 8 bases that match TRBD1. The V and J ends lost 3 bases and 4 bases, in that order; junction bases with no gene match: 12. Germline V gene lookup returns CDR1 SGHDT and CDR2 YYEEEE. The length of the CDR3 is 16 residues. The CDR3 protein is CASSWTDRDPWYEQYF. CDR3 DNA: TGTGCCAGCAGCTGGACGGACAGGGATCCATGGTACGAGCAGTACTTC.

This clonotype was seen ten or more times. This chain joins TRBV12-3 or TRBV12-4 and TRBJ1-6; perhaps TRBD1 as D (5 bases). This CDR3 comprises 13 residues. The V gene lost 6 bases and the J gene lost 8 bases, with 11 bases spanning the gap. CDR3 in amino acids: CASSTQGDSPLHF. The CDR3 DNA is TGTGCCAGCAGCACCCAGGGTGATTCACCCCTCCACTTT.

On this clonotype itself: A single base separates this from a much larger clone, so it may be a read error. The chain links TRBV7-8 to TRBJ2-1; the D gene could be TRBD1 or TRBD2 (5 bases each). Germline CDR1 SGHVS, CDR2 FQNEAQ. The CDR3 has 15 residues. DNA of the CDR3: TGTGCCAGCAGCTTAACCGGGACGGCCTACAATGGGCAGTTCTTC. Encoded protein: CASSLTGTAYNGQFF.

This clonotype was counted a few times. This chain connects TRBV20-1 to TRBJ2-1, with a tentative D call TRBD2 (5 bases). This CDR3 is 17 amino acids long. Germline CDR1 reads DFQATT; CDR2 reads SNEGSKA (reference sequence). V gave up 0 bases and J gave up 2 bases, with 17 bases separating them. CDR3 in DNA: TGCAGTGCTAGAGATTGGGCTAGCCGGGATCCCTACAATGAGCAGTTCTTC. It is translated as CSARDWASRDPYNEQFF.

This clonotype was counted ten times or more. The chain has TRBV2 and TRBJ2-3; 11 bases fit TRBD2. The germline V gene has CDR1 SNHLY and CDR2 FYNNEI. J lost 2 bases, V lost 5 bases, and 6 bases had no gene match. The CDR3 extends over 16 amino acids. CDR3 protein: CASSSVLAGDTDTQYF. CDR3 DNA sequence: TGTGCCAGCAGTTCTGTACTAGCGGGGGACACAGATACGCAGTATTTT.

This clonotype was picked up many times. The chain is built from TRBV4-3 and TRBJ1-4; TRBD1 might be the D (5 bases). Germline V gene sequence: CDR1 LGHNA, CDR2 YSLEER. This CDR3 has 17 amino acids. V dropped 0 bases and J dropped 3 bases, with 14 bases sitting between them. The CDR3 DNA is TGCGCCAGCAGCCAAGATTCCGGCAGGGACTCTAATGAAAAACTGTTTTTT. Translating gives CASSQDSGRDSNEKLFF.

This clonotype came up many times. J is TRBJ2-7 and V is TRBV5-8; D gene uncertain. Per the germline V gene, CDR1 is SGHTS and CDR2 is YDEGEE. The CDR3 sequence is 13 residues long. V lost 6 bases and J 2 bases, leaving 12 bases between the germline ends. The CDR3 region has the DNA TGTGCCAGCACCCTTGGGCTGGCCTACGAGCAGTACTTC. It codes for CASTLGLAYEQYF.

This clonotype was found many times. The gene calls are TRBV3-1 and TRBJ2-2; D is undetermined. This CDR3 is 13 amino acids long. Trimming took off 2 bases at V and 4 bases at J, with 5 bases between the two ends. The V gene's germline CDR1 is LGHDT and CDR2 YNNKEL (reference sequence). The CDR3: CASSQLGTGELFF. CDR3 DNA sequence: TGTGCCAGCAGCCAACTCGGCACCGGGGAGCTGTTTTTT.

The rearrangement uses TRBV15 and TRBJ1-1; D remains ambiguous. V was clipped by 5 bases and J by 2 bases, with 18 bases between them. The CDR3 is 16 residues long. Germline V lookup: CDR1 LNHNV, CDR2 YYDKDF (reference sequence). Here the CDR3 DNA reads TGTGCCACCAGCCCCCTATTAGACGGATCAAACACTGAAGCTTTCTTT. This encodes CATSPLLDGSNTEAFF.

This clonotype was counted many times. The rearrangement links TRBV9 to TRBJ2-7; the D gene could be TRBD1 or TRBD2 (5 bases each). The CDR3 covers 15 residues. From germline, CDR1 is SGDLS and CDR2 YYNGEE. V was shortened by 3 bases and J by 0 bases, with 13 bases between the two germline ends. In nucleotides, the CDR3 is TGTGCCAGCAGCGAGTGGGACGGCGCCTCCTACGAGCAGTACTTC. Protein: CASSEWDGASYEQYF.

In this sample, this clonotype turned up many times. This chain's CDR3 is CSARAKSPSSGTSNTGELFF. The DNA for the CDR3 is TGCAGTGCTAGAGCGAAATCCCCCTCTAGCGGGACTTCGAACACCGGGGAGCTGTTTTTT. The chain joins TRBV20-1 to TRBJ2-2; 9 nucleotides match TRBD2. With 1 base clipped from V and 0 bases from J, the junction kept 15 bases outside the gene matches. The CDR3 loop spans 20 amino acids. CDR1 DFQATT and CDR2 SNEGSKA come from the germline V gene (reference sequence).

This clonotype was observed many times. This chain uses TRBV5-4 with TRBJ1-4; D is undetermined. CDR3 size: 12 residues. Germline V lookup: CDR1 SGHNT, CDR2 YYREEE (reference sequence). Trimming stripped 2 bases from V and 6 bases from J, with 5 bases between. CDR3 sequence (DNA): TGTGCCAGCAGCTTTAATTATGAAAAACTGTTTTTT. This codes for CASSFNYEKLFF.

With respect to this clonotype: A much larger clonotype is one base distant, so this may be a read error. V gene TRBV2 combines with J gene TRBJ2-7; D unresolved. CDR3 length: 12 amino acids. From germline, CDR1 is SNHLY and CDR2 FYNNEI. The CDR3 nucleotides read TGTGCCAGCGGGCCCCCTTCCTACGAGCCGTACTTC. This translates into CASGPPSYEPYF.

Only a few counts were recorded for this clonotype. The chain carries TRBV27 and TRBJ2-1; a possible D gene is TRBD1 (7 bases). This CDR3 comprises 14 residues. Germline V gives CDR1 MNHEY, CDR2 SMNVEV (reference sequence). V gave up 10 bases and J gave up 3 bases, with 16 bases separating them. The CDR3 spells CANPRGDGYNEQFF. CDR3 nucleotides: TGTGCCAACCCCAGGGGGGACGGCTACAATGAGCAGTTCTTC.

The sample holds a few counts of this clonotype. This sequence joins TRBV6-2 or TRBV6-3 and TRBJ1-1; no definite D call. Trimming took 5 bases from V and 3 from J, leaving 16 bases between them. CDR1 MNHEY and CDR2 SVGEGT come from the germline V gene. The CDR3 consists of 15 residues. The CDR3 loop is CASSGRSIRDTEAFF. For the CDR3, the DNA is TGTGCCAGCAGTGGACGGAGTATTCGGGACACTGAAGCTTTCTTT.

At least ten counts were recorded for this clonotype. The rearrangement links TRBV5-6 to TRBJ1-1, with D tentatively TRBD1 (5 bases). CDR1 is SGHDT and CDR2 is YYEEEE in the germline V gene. There are 14 residues in the CDR3. Trimming pared 2 bases from V and 7 bases from J, leaving 15 bases between. In DNA form, the CDR3 reads TGTGCCAGCAGCTTCCGACGGACAACGCTTGAAGCTTTCTTT. This encodes CASSFRRTTLEAFF.